This T cell receptor (beta chain) was retrieved from a study of CD8+CD57+ T cells in acquired aplastic anemia. About the study: Healthy donors had, on average, around 11 million reads for their CD4+ cells.

TCR beta VDJ and CDR3 profiling used genomic DNA as template. TCRdb re-called the reads through MiXCR, storing one row per CDR3 protein. The profile covers about 110,000 distinct CDR3 sequences, with about half appearing a single time and about a third taken by the ten largest. This clonotype has ten or more counts. The germline V gene has CDR1 SEHNR and CDR2 FQNEAQ (reference sequence). The CDR3 is 15 residues long. The germline V and J ends were trimmed by 3 bases and 6 bases, with 15 bases remaining between them. The sequence derives from a human donor in good health, serving as a control. The V and J genes are TRBV7-9 and TRBJ2-4; TRBD1 might be the D (6 bases). The sequencing sample was made of sorted CD4+, CD8+, or CD8+CD57+ T cells (not recorded which) from PBMCs. CDR3 residues: CASSFEQGLLNIQYF. Here the CDR3 DNA reads TGTGCCAGCAGCTTTGAACAGGGCCTTCTAAACATTCAGTACTTC.